The 28 T cell receptor beta chains below all came from one sample that was sequenced in a study of blood T cell repertoires in COVID-19. Data came from immunoSEQ multiplex PCR; TCRdb stores just in-frame clones and leaves some out. The profile shows roughly 250,000 clones, around nine tenths of them singletons. Specimen: peripheral blood. These receptors were taken from a man aged 30 to 39 with acute or convalescent COVID-19.

The chain employs TRBV2 and TRBJ1-1; TRBD1 agrees at 7 bases. Per the germline V gene, CDR1 is SNHLY and CDR2 is FYNNEI. CDR3 length equals 15 residues. Trimming cost V 7 bases and J 0 bases; bases outside gene matches: 8. This chain's CDR3 is CASTGTATLNTEAFF. The CDR3 DNA sequence: TGTGCCAGCACCGGGACAGCGACTTTGAACACTGAAGCTTTCTTT.

This clone showed up just once. The chain couples TRBV6-6 to TRBJ1-1; the D is unclear. There are 13 residues in the CDR3. Germline V lookup: CDR1 MNHNY, CDR2 SVGAGI (reference sequence). V lost 6 bases to trimming and J lost 1 base, with 9 bases between them. CDR3 DNA sequence: TGTGCCAGCAGGCTAGTTGGGAACACTGAAGCTTTCTTT. This codes for CASRLVGNTEAFF.

J is TRBJ2-5 and V is TRBV6-1, with 13 bases aligning to TRBD2. CDR1 and CDR2 from the germline V gene are MNHNS and SASEGT. This CDR3 has 18 amino acids. The ends lost 4 bases at V and 2 bases at J; junction bases unmatched: 10. The CDR3 region is CASSGILAGGRGQETQYF. The CDR3 DNA sequence: TGTGCCAGCAGTGGGATACTAGCGGGGGGGAGGGGGCAAGAGACCCAGTACTTC.

Worth noting for this clone: Relative to the germline gene, one junction end is altered; a read error may explain this. This chain connects TRBV19 to TRBJ1-1; no reliable D call. The CDR3 contains 16 residues. Per the germline V gene, CDR1 is LNHDA and CDR2 is SQIVND (reference sequence). Here the CDR3 reads CASSIPRVKSNPEAFF. CDR3 sequence (DNA): TGTGCCAGTAGTATACCGAGGGTGAAGTCGAACCCTGAAGCTTTCTTT. The full variable domain, rest sourced from reference TRBV19 and TRBJ1-1, is DGGITQSPKYLFRKEGQNVTLSCEQNLNHDAMYWYRQDPGQGLRLIYYSQIVNDFQKGDIAEGYSVSREKKESFPLTVTSAQKNPTAFYLCASSIPRVKSNPEAFFGQGTRLTVV.

This clone came up once. The genes are TRBV5-6 and TRBJ1-1; a weak D match, TRBD1 (5 bases). Germline V gene data show CDR1 as SGHDT and CDR2 as YYEEEE. The CDR3 totals 12 residues. Trimming removed 1 base from V and 7 bases from J, with 8 bases in between. The CDR3 sequence is CASSLRQSEAFF. The CDR3 region has the DNA TGTGCCAGCAGCTTGAGACAGAGTGAAGCTTTCTTT.

V usage is TRBV28 and J usage is TRBJ2-7; D is ambiguous. Trimming shortened V by 4 bases and J by 5 bases, and 9 bases separated the two germline ends. Germline V lookup: CDR1 MDHEN, CDR2 SYDVKM. The CDR3 has 12 residues. The CDR3, as DNA: TGTGCCAGCAGTTCCGGGTACCACGAGCAGTACTTC. Protein: CASSSGYHEQYF.

This chain joins TRBV2 and TRBJ1-5; D is unclear. CDR1 SNHLY and CDR2 FYNNEI come from the germline V gene. Trimming took 5 bases from V and 9 from J, leaving 20 bases between them. This CDR3 is built from 15 residues. This CDR3 reads CASSSQENPNRPQHF. DNA of the CDR3: TGTGCCAGCAGTTCTCAGGAAAATCCCAATAGGCCCCAGCATTTT.

This chain connects TRBV28 to TRBJ1-1; D possibly corresponds to TRBD1 (5 bases). V was shortened by 10 bases and J by 10 bases, with 22 bases between the two germline ends. The germline gives CDR1 MDHEN, CDR2 SYDVKM. The CDR3 covers 13 residues. CDR3 in DNA: TGTGCCACAGTGAAGGGACTCCCCGGAGCAGCTTTCTTT. Its translation: CATVKGLPGAAFF.

The V and J genes are TRBV28 and TRBJ1-2; no clear D. The CDR3 consists of 15 residues. Germline lookup yields CDR1 MDHEN and CDR2 SYDVKM. Trimming took off 5 bases at V and 4 bases at J, with 17 bases between the two ends. CDR3 in amino acids: CASSRDIPLAYGYTF. CDR3 DNA sequence: TGTGCCAGCAGTCGTGACATCCCCCTTGCCTATGGCTACACCTTC.

This clone was recorded only once. V is TRBV30 and J is TRBJ2-5; D is uncertain. V gave up 0 bases and J gave up 7 bases, with 12 bases separating them. CDR1 GTSNPN and CDR2 SVGIG come from the germline V gene (reference sequence). The CDR3 spans 13 residues. The CDR3 loop is CAWSVVHPGTQYF. The CDR3 nucleotides read TGTGCCTGGAGTGTAGTCCACCCCGGGACCCAGTACTTC.

This sequence joins TRBV7-3 and TRBJ2-1, with 7 nucleotides matching TRBD1. Germline V gene sequence: CDR1 SGHTA, CDR2 FQGTGA. V dropped 1 base and J dropped 7; count of bases not matched to a gene: 4. CDR3 length: 14 residues. In DNA form, the CDR3 reads TGTGCCAGCAGCTTAATGGGACAGAGGAATGAGCAGTTCTTC. It specifies CASSLMGQRNEQFF. Filled out from reference TRBV7-3 and TRBJ2-1, the complete variable domain reads GAGVSQTPSNKVTEKGKYVELRCDPISGHTALYWYRQSLGQGPEFLIYFQGTGAADDSGLPNDRFFAVRPEGSVSTLKIQRTERGDSAVYLCASSLMGQRNEQFFGPGTRLTVL.

The rearrangement joins TRBV2 to TRBJ2-7; 11 nucleotides match TRBD2. CDR1 SNHLY and CDR2 FYNNEI come from the germline V gene. The CDR3 length is 14 residues. J was trimmed by 3 bases and V by 3 bases; bases with no gene match: 1. CDR3 sequence: CASSDSGGDYEQYF. The CDR3 DNA reads as TGTGCCAGCAGTGATAGCGGGGGGGACTACGAGCAGTACTTC.

This clone appeared once. The chain combines TRBV6-6 with TRBJ1-1, with 7 positions matching TRBD1. The CDR3 contains 15 residues. CDR1 MNHNY and CDR2 SVGAGI come from the germline V gene (reference sequence). The V and J ends lost 5 bases and 3 bases, in that order; junction bases with no gene match: 9. CDR3: CASSPTGAQDTEAFF. CDR3 coding DNA: TGTGCCAGCAGTCCCACAGGGGCGCAGGACACTGAAGCTTTCTTT.

The rearrangement uses TRBV5-8 and TRBJ2-5; 11 nucleotides line up with TRBD2. J lost 4 bases, V lost 2 bases, and 10 bases had no gene match. Germline V CDR1 and CDR2: SGHTS, YDEGEE. This CDR3 region has 17 residues. For the CDR3, the DNA is TGTGCCAGCAGCTTAACCTTAGCGGGAGGGCCTGGAGAGACCCAGTACTTC. Translating it yields CASSLTLAGGPGETQYF.

A single count supports this clone. The chain is built from TRBV14 and TRBJ1-6; D gene uncertain. This CDR3 has 17 residues. Trimming took off 0 bases at V and 4 bases at J, with 13 bases between the two ends. CDR1 SGHDN and CDR2 FVKESK come from the germline V gene. The CDR3 sequence: CASSQDSGPIYNSPLHF. In nucleotides, the CDR3 is TGTGCCAGCAGCCAAGACAGCGGACCGATTTATAATTCACCCCTCCACTTT.

This clone was recorded a few times. The V gene is TRBV5-1, the J gene TRBJ1-2; 12 bases map to TRBD1. V dropped 5 bases and J dropped 4; count of bases not matched to a gene: 6. The CDR3 spans 15 residues. CDR1 is SGHRS and CDR2 is YFSETQ in the germline V gene. CDR3 DNA: TGCGCCAGCAGGTTCGGGACAGGGGGCATCTATGGCTACACCTTC. It encodes CASRFGTGGIYGYTF. Full variable domain (outside the CDR3, taken from reference TRBV5-1 and TRBJ1-2): KAGVTQTPRYLIKTRGQQVTLSCSPISGHRSVSWYQQTPGQGLQFLFEYFSETQRNKGNFPGRFSGRQFSNSRSEMNVSTLELGDSALYLCASRFGTGGIYGYTFGSGTRLTVV.

This clone has a single count. The chain is built from TRBV5-1 and TRBJ2-7, with 9 bases aligning to TRBD1. There are 16 residues in the CDR3. Looked up from germline, CDR1 is SGHRS and CDR2 is YFSETQ. V dropped 9 bases and J dropped 4; count of bases not matched to a gene: 17. Written as DNA, the CDR3 is TGCGCCACCCGGCCGACCGGGACAGGGATTCCTTACGAGCAGTACTTC. Amino acid sequence: CATRPTGTGIPYEQYF.

The rearrangement links TRBV14 to TRBJ2-7, with TRBD1 identical over 8 bases. Germline trimming cut 0 bases from V and 2 bases from J; bases unmatched to any gene: 6. The CDR3 has 16 residues. CDR1 is SGHDN and CDR2 is FVKESK in the germline V gene. CDR3 loop: CASSQDNWDRPYEQYF. The CDR3, as DNA: TGTGCCAGCAGCCAAGACAATTGGGACAGGCCCTACGAGCAGTACTTC.

This sequence joins TRBV3-1 (or the pseudogene TRBV3-2) and TRBJ1-1; TRBD1 matches at 7 bases. The germline V gene has CDR1 LGHDT and CDR2 YNNKEL (reference sequence). This CDR3 is built from 15 residues. V was pared by 2 bases and J by 3 bases, with 6 bases of the junction left unmatched. This chain's CDR3 is CASSQNRGLDTEAFF. CDR3 sequence (DNA): TGTGCCAGCAGCCAAAACAGGGGTTTGGACACTGAAGCTTTCTTT.

The CDR3 DNA is TGTGCCAGCAGGACCTTACAGGGGCCCTACGAGCAGTACTTC. Translation: CASRTLQGPYEQYF. The chain employs TRBV28 and TRBJ2-7; 7 bases map to TRBD1. This CDR3 has 14 residues. Germline V gene lookup returns CDR1 MDHEN and CDR2 SYDVKM. With 6 bases clipped from V and 2 bases from J, the junction kept 7 bases outside the gene matches.

The J gene is TRBJ2-2, the V gene TRBV5-4, with 12 bases fitting TRBD2. Germline CDR1 SGHNT, CDR2 YYREEE (reference sequence). This CDR3 contains 16 residues. V lost 4 bases and J lost 3; bases outside the gene matches: 4. The CDR3 DNA is TGTGCCAGCAGCCCCGCTAGCGGGAGGGACACCGGGGAGCTGTTTTTT. Translated, it gives CASSPASGRDTGELFF.

This chain joins TRBV11-1 and TRBJ2-3; TRBD2 might be the D (5 bases). The CDR3 sequence is 14 residues long. V was clipped by 5 bases and J by 0 bases, with 9 bases between them. CDR1 and CDR2 from the germline V gene are SGHAT and FQDESV (reference sequence). The CDR3: CASSPGGSTDTQYF. As DNA, the CDR3 is TGTGCCAGCAGCCCGGGCGGGAGCACAGATACGCAGTATTTT. Filled out from reference TRBV11-1 and TRBJ2-3, the complete variable domain reads EAEVAQSPRYKITEKSQAVAFWCDPISGHATLYWYRQILGQGPELLVQFQDESVVDDSQLPKDRFSAERLKGVDSTLKIQPAELGDSAMYLCASSPGGSTDTQYFGPGTRLTVL.

The chain employs TRBV4-1 and TRBJ2-5; 8 bases align to TRBD2. This CDR3 contains 15 residues. Germline values: CDR1 MGHRA, CDR2 YSYEKL. V lost 0 bases to trimming and J lost 4 bases; unmatched junction nucleotides: 4. The chain's CDR3 is CASSQDGTSVETQYF. Written as DNA, the CDR3 is TGCGCCAGCAGCCAAGACGGGACTAGTGTAGAGACCCAGTACTTC.

The chain combines TRBV25-1 with TRBJ1-1; 10 bases fit TRBD1. With V trimmed by 0 bases and J by 8 bases, 3 bases remained unmatched. The length of the CDR3 is 14 residues. The V gene's germline CDR1 is MGHDK and CDR2 SYGVNS. The CDR3 is CASSEYRQGAEAFF. The DNA of the CDR3 is TGTGCCAGCAGTGAATATCGACAGGGGGCCGAAGCTTTCTTT.

V is TRBV4-1 and J is TRBJ1-2; 8 nucleotides line up with TRBD1. V was pared by 6 bases and J by 3 bases, with 9 bases of the junction left unmatched. The CDR3 spans 15 residues. The germline V gene encodes CDR1 MGHRA and CDR2 YSYEKL. CDR3 amino acids: CASSKSQGDYYGYTF. CDR3 nucleotides: TGCGCCAGCAGTAAATCACAGGGGGATTACTATGGCTACACCTTC.

The rearrangement uses TRBV5-6 and TRBJ1-1, with 7 bases matching TRBD1. The CDR3 extends over 15 amino acids. V lost 0 bases to trimming and J lost 2 bases; unmatched junction nucleotides: 4. Germline values: CDR1 SGHDT, CDR2 YYEEEE. CDR3 protein: CASSLGDRRNTEAFF. The CDR3 coding sequence is TGTGCCAGCAGCTTGGGGGACAGAAGAAACACTGAAGCTTTCTTT.

This clone was counted once. V usage is TRBV19 and J usage is TRBJ1-3; D is ambiguous. Germline V lookup: CDR1 LNHDA, CDR2 SQIVND (reference sequence). V lost 8 bases and J lost 0, with 17 bases in between. CDR3 length: 16 residues. The DNA of the CDR3 is TGTGCCAGTGCGTATGGCACGGGAATCTCTGGAAACACCATATATTTT. Protein product: CASAYGTGISGNTIYF.

This clone was observed once. This rearrangement joins TRBV5-1 to TRBJ2-3, with a tentative D call TRBD2 (5 bases). V was shortened by 0 bases and J by 1 base, with 12 bases between the two germline ends. The CDR3 loop spans 16 amino acids. Germline CDR1 and CDR2: SGHRS and YFSETQ. DNA for the CDR3: TGCGCCAGCAGCTTGGAACGGGGTCGGGGCACAGATACGCAGTATTTT. Its protein product is CASSLERGRGTDTQYF.